The 8 T cell receptor beta chains presented below share a single source sample, sequenced in a study of lung T cells in sarcoidosis with Löfgren's syndrome. One entry per CDR3 protein results from TCRdb running MiXCR on the reads. The data contain around 2,900 distinct CDR3 sequences, 27% of them singletons. The specimen was CD4+ T cells from bronchoalveolar lavage. These receptors were obtained from a human donor with sarcoidosis (Löfgren's syndrome or another form), or a control subject (not recorded which).

This clonotype counts as medium-sized. The chain uses TRBV2 and TRBJ2-7; D is unclear. Deletions cut 6 bases from V and 4 bases from J, with 13 bases between. The CDR3 runs 13 residues. Germline CDR1 SNHLY, CDR2 FYNNEI. In DNA, the CDR3 is TGTGCCAGCAGCCCCACTTTGGGTTACGAGCAGTACTTC. Its translation: CASSPTLGYEQYF.

This clonotype counts as medium-sized. The chain combines TRBV12-3 or TRBV12-4 with TRBJ1-3, with 8 nucleotides matching TRBD1. The CDR3 is 14 residues long. J lost 7 bases, V lost 6 bases, and 8 bases had no gene match. This CDR3 is CASSLTGDKNTIYF. The DNA for the CDR3 is TGTGCCAGCAGCCTGACAGGGGACAAGAACACCATATATTTT.

Regarding this clonotype: Just one base apart from a much larger clone, this may be a read error. The chain carries TRBV29-1 and TRBJ1-1; 7 bases are shared with TRBD1. The CDR3 covers 10 residues. The V and J ends lost 7 bases and 8 bases, in that order; junction bases with no gene match: 4. CDR1 SQVTM and CDR2 ANQGSEA come from the germline V gene. CDR3 sequence (DNA): TGCAGCGCCTCGACAGGGGAAGCTTTCTTT. Its translation is CSASTGEAFF.

By share, this clonotype counts as medium-sized (0.01 to 0.1%). The genes are TRBV2 and TRBJ1-1; D uncertain. In germline, CDR1 is SNHLY, CDR2 FYNNEI. V lost 6 bases and J lost 4, with 6 bases in between. The CDR3 length is 11 residues. CDR3: CASRVGTEAFF. The CDR3 nucleotides read TGTGCCAGCAGGGTGGGCACTGAAGCTTTCTTT.

The chain has TRBV11-2 and TRBJ2-1; 9 bases line up with TRBD2. V shed 6 bases and J 4 bases; nucleotides not matched to a gene: 7. CDR3 size: 15 residues. The germline V gene has CDR1 SGHAT and CDR2 FQNNGV. This chain's CDR3 is CASSKGGLAYNEQFF. The CDR3 coding sequence is TGTGCCAGCAGTAAGGGGGGACTAGCTTACAATGAGCAGTTCTTC.

A remark on this clonotype: A much larger clone sits a single nucleotide away, making a read error possible. Lacking the conserved final phenylalanine or tryptophan, this CDR3 likely reflects a read error. This sequence joins TRBV11-2 and TRBJ1-1; D is uncertain. Trimming left V 5 bases short and J 3 bases short, with 13 bases between. Germline CDR1 and CDR2: SGHAT and FQNNGV. The CDR3 extends over 14 amino acids. For the CDR3, the DNA is TGTGCCAGCAGCATTAGATATGGCGACACTGAAGCTTTCTCT. Its translation is CASSIRYGDTEAFS.

In its sample, this clonotype ranks as medium-sized (0.01 to 0.1%). The V and J genes are TRBV6-1 and TRBJ2-1; a weak D match, TRBD2 (6 bases). Germline V gives CDR1 MNHNS, CDR2 SASEGT. V was pared by 5 bases and J by 4 bases, with 15 bases between. The CDR3 extends over 15 amino acids. The CDR3 loop is CASSPGPAGYNEQFF. CDR3 DNA sequence: TGTGCCAGCAGTCCGGGACCAGCGGGTTACAATGAGCAGTTCTTC.

Note on this clonotype: A read error may be the cause here, since a much bigger clone is one base away. The V and J genes are TRBV3-1 and TRBJ2-1; TRBD2 matches 10 bases. With V trimmed by 6 bases and J by 4 bases, 3 bases remained unmatched. CDR1 is LGHDT and CDR2 is YNNKEL in the germline V gene (reference sequence). This CDR3 is 14 amino acids long. This chain's CDR3 is CASRLTSGYNEQFF. In DNA form, the CDR3 reads TGTGCCAGCAGGCTGACTAGCGGGTACAATGAGCAGTTCTTC.